The entry below describes one T cell receptor beta chain. The antigen is unknown. V was pared by 7 bases and J by 5 bases, with 10 bases of the junction left unmatched. Looked up from germline, CDR1 is LGHDT and CDR2 is YNNKEL (reference sequence). The CDR3 spans 15 residues. Repertoires were generated with immunoSEQ multiplex PCR, while TCRdb's copy carries only in-frame clones and drops some. The table has over 130,000 clones, more than 75% seen once. This sample is drawn from a study of T cell responses to AZD1222 COVID-19 vaccine. Findings and caveats of the study: When two AZD1222 doses had been given, Spike-specific TCR breadth and depth rose.

The chain links TRBV3-1 (or the pseudogene TRBV3-2) to TRBJ2-2; 7 nucleotides align to TRBD2. The source material was peripheral blood, sampled 28 days after the second AZD1222 dose. The clonotype comes from an adult who received the AZD1222 COVID-19 vaccine. CDR3 sequence reads: CASTWQWGGTGELFF. The DNA of the CDR3 is TGTGCCAGCACCTGGCAGTGGGGGGGGACCGGGGAGCTGTTTTTT.